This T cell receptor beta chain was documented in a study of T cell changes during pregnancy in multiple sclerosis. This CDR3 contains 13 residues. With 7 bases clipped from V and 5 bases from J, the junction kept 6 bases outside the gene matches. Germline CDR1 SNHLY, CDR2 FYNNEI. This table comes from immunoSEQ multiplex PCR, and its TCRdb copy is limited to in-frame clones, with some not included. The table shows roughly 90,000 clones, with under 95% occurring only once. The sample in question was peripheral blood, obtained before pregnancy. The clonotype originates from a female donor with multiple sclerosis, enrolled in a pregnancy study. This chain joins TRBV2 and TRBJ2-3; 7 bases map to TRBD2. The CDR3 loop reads CASNSGLGDTQYF. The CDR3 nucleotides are TGTGCCAGCAATAGCGGGCTGGGAGATACGCAGTATTTT.